This TCR beta chain was captured in a study of cytomegalovirus exposure and HLA in healthy donors. For the study at large: An earlier analysis identified 110 million or so unique TCR beta sequences in some 170 million T cells.

Study outcomes and limitations: CMV serostatus was the sole immune exposure data available.

This CDR3 is built from 14 residues. V was trimmed by 8 bases and J by 2 bases, leaving 16 bases between them. A note on this clone: Its antigen is currently unknown.

Primers: 60 Vbeta forward and 13 Jbeta reverse. Measured with immunoSEQ multiplex PCR; TCRdb has only the in-frame clones, and not every one. The sample carries under 200,000 clones, around two thirds recorded once. V and J are TRBV23-1 and TRBJ2-7; D may be TRBD1 (8 bases). TRBV23-1 qualifies as an ORF whose function is uncertain. This TCR came from a man between 35 and 55 years old in good health and CMV-seronegative. The material sequenced was PBMCs. CDR3 loop: CASHRGGIAYEQYF. CDR3 DNA: TGCGCCAGCCACAGGGGGGGTATCGCCTACGAGCAGTACTTC.